This T cell receptor beta chain was sequenced for a study of blood T cells in healthy people across ages. A second PCR of roughly 7 to 11 cycles used a sample-barcoded 5' primer and a J-beta primer mix. One entry per CDR3 protein results from TCRdb running MiXCR on the 5' RACE reads. Of around 1,000,000 distinct CDR3 sequences listed, around two fifths are singletons. This clonotype was counted between two and nine times. Its antigen is not known. The CDR3 consists of 14 residues. Germline-derived CDR1 and CDR2 are SEHNR and FQNEAQ (reference sequence). With 7 bases removed from V and 0 bases from J, the gap between germline ends came to 13 bases. Study-wide points: As age increased, TCR beta diversity per million T cells fell in a roughly linear fashion.

Extraction yielded at least 5.5 micrograms of total RNA per sample. Sequencing was done on a sample of blood. The receptor's source is a man aged 18 to 35 in good health. This chain connects TRBV7-9 to TRBJ2-7, with D unclear. CDR3 nucleotides: TGTGCCAGCATGTACGGACCGAGCTCCTACGAGCAGTACTTC. This codes for CASMYGPSSYEQYF.